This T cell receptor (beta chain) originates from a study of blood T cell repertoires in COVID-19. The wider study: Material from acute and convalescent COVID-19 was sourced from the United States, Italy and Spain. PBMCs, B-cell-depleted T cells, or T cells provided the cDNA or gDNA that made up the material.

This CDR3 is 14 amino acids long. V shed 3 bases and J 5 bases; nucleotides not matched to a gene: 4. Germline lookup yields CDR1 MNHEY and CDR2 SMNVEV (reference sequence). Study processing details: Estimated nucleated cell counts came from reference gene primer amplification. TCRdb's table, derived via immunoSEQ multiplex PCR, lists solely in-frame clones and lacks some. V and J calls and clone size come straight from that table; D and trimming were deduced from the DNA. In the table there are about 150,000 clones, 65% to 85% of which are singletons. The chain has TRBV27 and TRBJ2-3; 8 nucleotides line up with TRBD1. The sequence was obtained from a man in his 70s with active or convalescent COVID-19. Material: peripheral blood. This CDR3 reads CASSLDRVRDTQYF. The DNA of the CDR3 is TGTGCCAGCAGTTTGGACAGGGTGAGAGATACGCAGTATTTT.